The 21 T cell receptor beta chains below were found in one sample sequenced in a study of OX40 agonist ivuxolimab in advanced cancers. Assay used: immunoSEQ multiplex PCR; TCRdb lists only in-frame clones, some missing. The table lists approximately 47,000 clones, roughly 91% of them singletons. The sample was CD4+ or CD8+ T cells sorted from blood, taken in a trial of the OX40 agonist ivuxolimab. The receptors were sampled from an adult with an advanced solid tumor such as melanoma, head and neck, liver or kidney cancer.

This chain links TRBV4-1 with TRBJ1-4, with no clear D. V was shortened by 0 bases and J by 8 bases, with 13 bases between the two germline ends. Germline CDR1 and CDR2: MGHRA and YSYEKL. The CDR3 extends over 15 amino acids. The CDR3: CASSQDWTVGEKLFF. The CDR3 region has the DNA TGCGCCAGCAGCCAAGACTGGACGGTGGGGGAAAAACTGTTTTTT.

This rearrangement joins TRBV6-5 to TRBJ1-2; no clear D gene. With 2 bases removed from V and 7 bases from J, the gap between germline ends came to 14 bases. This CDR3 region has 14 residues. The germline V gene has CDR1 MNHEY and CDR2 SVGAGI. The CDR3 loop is CASSYDMFNGGYTF. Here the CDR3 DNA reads TGTGCCAGCAGTTACGATATGTTTAACGGTGGCTACACCTTC.

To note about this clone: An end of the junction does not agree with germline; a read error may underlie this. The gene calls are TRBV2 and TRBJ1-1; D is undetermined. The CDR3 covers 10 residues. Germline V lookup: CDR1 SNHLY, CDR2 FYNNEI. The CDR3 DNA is TGTGCCAGCGGTTTACCGGAAGGTTTCTTT. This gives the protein CASGLPEGFF. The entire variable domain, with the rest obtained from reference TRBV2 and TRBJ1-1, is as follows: EPEVTQTPSHQVTQMGQEVILRCVPISNHLYFYWYRQILGQKVEFLVSFYNNEISEKSEIFDDQFSVERPDGSNFTLKIRSTKLEDSAMYFCASGLPEGFFGQGTRLTVV.

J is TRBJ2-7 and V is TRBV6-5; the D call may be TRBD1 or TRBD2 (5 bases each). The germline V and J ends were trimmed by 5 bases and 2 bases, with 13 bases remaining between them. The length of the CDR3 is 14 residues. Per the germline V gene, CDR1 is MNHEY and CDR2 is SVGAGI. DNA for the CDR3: TGTGCCAGCAGTCACGGGGCAGGGCCCTACGAGCAGTACTTC. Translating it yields CASSHGAGPYEQYF.

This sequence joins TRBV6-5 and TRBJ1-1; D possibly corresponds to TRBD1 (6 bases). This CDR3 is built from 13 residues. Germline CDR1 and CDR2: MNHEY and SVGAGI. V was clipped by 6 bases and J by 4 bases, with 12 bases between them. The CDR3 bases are TGTGCCAGCAGGCAGGGGTTTGGCACTGAAGCTTTCTTT. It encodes CASRQGFGTEAFF.

CDR3 DNA sequence: TGTGCCACCAGAGATTCTAGCGGGGGGGCTGACGAGCAGTTCTTC. It yields the protein CATRDSSGGADEQFF. The V and J genes are TRBV15 and TRBJ2-1; 12 bases map to TRBD2. This CDR3 has 15 amino acids. CDR1 LNHNV and CDR2 YYDKDF come from the germline V gene (reference sequence). The V segment lost 6 bases and the J segment 10 bases; nucleotides outside the gene matches: 10.

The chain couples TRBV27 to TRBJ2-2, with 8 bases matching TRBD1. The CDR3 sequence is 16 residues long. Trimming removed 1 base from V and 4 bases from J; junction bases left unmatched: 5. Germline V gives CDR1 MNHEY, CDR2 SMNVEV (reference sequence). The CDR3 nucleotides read TGTGCCAGCAGTTTATTGCAGGGGGCGGGCACCGGGGAGCTGTTTTTT. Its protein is CASSLLQGAGTGELFF.

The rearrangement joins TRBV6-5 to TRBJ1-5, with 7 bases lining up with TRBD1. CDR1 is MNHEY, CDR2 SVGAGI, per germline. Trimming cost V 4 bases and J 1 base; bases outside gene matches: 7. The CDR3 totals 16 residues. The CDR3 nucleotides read TGTGCCAGCAGTTCCGCCGGGACAGAGAGCAATCAGCCCCAGCATTTT. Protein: CASSSAGTESNQPQHF.

CDR3 bases: TGTGCCAGCAGCGGGGACAGGGGGCGGAAGACCCAGTACTTC. Translated, it gives CASSGDRGRKTQYF. The rearrangement uses TRBV2 and TRBJ2-5; TRBD1 matches at 12 bases. The CDR3 is made up of 14 amino acids. The V and J ends lost 6 bases and 6 bases, in that order; junction bases with no gene match: 5. Germline assignment: CDR1 SNHLY and CDR2 FYNNEI. The full variable domain, completed using reference TRBV2 and TRBJ2-5, is EPEVTQTPSHQVTQMGQEVILRCVPISNHLYFYWYRQILGQKVEFLVSFYNNEISEKSEIFDDQFSVERPDGSNFTLKIRSTKLEDSAMYFCASSGDRGRKTQYFGPGTRLLVL.

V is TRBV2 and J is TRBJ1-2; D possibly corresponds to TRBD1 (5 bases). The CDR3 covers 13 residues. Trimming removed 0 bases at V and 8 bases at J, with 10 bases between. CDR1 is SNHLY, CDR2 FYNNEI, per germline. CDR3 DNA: TGTGCCAGCAGTGAAGCGTCAGGGTTCGGCTACACCTTC. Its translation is CASSEASGFGYTF.

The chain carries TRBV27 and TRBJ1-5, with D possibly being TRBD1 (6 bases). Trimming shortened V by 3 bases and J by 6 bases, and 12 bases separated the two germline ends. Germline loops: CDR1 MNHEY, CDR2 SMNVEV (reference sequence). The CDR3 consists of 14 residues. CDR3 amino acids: CASSLGGGSQPQHF. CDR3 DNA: TGTGCCAGCAGTTTGGGAGGGGGTAGTCAGCCCCAGCATTTT.

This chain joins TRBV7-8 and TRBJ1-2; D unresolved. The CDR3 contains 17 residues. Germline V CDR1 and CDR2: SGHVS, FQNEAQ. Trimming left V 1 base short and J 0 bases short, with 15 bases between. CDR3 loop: CASSLGRELPPNYGYTF. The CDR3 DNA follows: TGTGCCAGCAGCTTAGGAAGGGAGCTTCCCCCTAACTATGGCTACACCTTC. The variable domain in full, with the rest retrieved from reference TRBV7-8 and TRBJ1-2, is GAGVSQSPRYKVAKRGQDVALRCDPISGHVSLFWYQQALGQGPEFLTYFQNEAQLDKSGLPSDRFFAERPEGSVSTLKIQRTQQEDSAVYLCASSLGRELPPNYGYTFGSGTRLTVV.

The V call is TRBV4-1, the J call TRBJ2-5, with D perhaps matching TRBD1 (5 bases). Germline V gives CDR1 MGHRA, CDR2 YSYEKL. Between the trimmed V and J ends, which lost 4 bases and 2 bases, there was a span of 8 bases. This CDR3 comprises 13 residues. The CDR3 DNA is TGCGCCAGCAGCCCGACAGATCAAGAGACCCAGTACTTC. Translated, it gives CASSPTDQETQYF.

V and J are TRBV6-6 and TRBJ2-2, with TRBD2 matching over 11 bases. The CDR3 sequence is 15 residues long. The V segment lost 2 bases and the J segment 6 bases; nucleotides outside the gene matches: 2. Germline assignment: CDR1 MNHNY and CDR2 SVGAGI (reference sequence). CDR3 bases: TGTGCCAGCAGTTACCTAGCGGGGGGTTCCGGGGAGCTGTTTTTT. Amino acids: CASSYLAGGSGELFF.

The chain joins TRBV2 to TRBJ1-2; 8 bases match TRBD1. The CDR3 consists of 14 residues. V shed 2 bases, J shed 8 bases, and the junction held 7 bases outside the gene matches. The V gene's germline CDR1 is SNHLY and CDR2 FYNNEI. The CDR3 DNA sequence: TGTGCCAGCAGTGAACTTGGGACAGGCGGGGGCTACACCTTC. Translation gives CASSELGTGGGYTF. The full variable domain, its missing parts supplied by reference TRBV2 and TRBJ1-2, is EPEVTQTPSHQVTQMGQEVILRCVPISNHLYFYWYRQILGQKVEFLVSFYNNEISEKSEIFDDQFSVERPDGSNFTLKIRSTKLEDSAMYFCASSELGTGGGYTFGSGTRLTVV.

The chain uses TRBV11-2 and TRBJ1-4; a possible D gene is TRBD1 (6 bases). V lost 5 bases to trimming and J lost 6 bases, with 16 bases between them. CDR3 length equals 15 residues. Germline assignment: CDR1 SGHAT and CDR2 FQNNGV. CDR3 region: CASSPGDLFYEKLFF. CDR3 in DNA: TGTGCCAGCAGCCCAGGGGATTTGTTCTATGAAAAACTGTTTTTT.

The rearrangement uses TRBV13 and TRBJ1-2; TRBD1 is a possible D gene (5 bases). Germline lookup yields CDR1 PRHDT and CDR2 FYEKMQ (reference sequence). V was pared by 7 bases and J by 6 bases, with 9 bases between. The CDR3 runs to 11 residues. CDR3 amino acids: CASKGTNGYTF. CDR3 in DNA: TGTGCCAGCAAAGGGACGAATGGCTACACCTTC.

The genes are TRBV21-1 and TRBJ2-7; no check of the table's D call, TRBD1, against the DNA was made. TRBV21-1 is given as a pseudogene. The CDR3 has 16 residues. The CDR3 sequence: CASPSRYRDRAYEQYF. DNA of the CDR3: TGTGCCAGCCCGTCTCGATACCGGGACAGGGCCTACGAGCAGTACTTC.

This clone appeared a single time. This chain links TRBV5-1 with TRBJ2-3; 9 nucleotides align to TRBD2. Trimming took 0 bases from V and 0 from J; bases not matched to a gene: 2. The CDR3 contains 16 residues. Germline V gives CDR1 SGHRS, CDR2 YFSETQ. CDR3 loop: CASSLDSGGSTDTQYF. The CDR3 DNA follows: TGCGCCAGCAGCTTGGACAGCGGGGGGAGCACAGATACGCAGTATTTT.

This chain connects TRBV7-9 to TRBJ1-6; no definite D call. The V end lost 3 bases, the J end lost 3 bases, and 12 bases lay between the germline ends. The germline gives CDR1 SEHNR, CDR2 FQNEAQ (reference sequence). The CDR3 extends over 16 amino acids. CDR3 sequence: CASSLSQYRYNSPLHF. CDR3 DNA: TGTGCCAGCAGCTTGAGTCAGTACCGCTATAATTCACCCCTCCACTTT.

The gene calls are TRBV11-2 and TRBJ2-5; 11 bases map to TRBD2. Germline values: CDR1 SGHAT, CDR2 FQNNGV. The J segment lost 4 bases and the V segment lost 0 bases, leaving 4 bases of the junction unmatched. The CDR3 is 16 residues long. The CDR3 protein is CASSLEGLAGGETQYF. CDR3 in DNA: TGTGCCAGCAGCTTAGAAGGCCTAGCGGGGGGAGAGACCCAGTACTTC.